This is a list of T cell receptor beta chains from one sample in a study of blood T cells in healthy people across ages. TCRdb re-analysed the 5' RACE reads in MiXCR, keeping a single row per CDR3 protein. The table records just under 750,000 distinct CDR3 sequences, 20% to 25% of them present only once. The specimen sequenced was blood. These receptors were collected from a man in his 70s in good health. The CDR3 runs from the conserved cysteine through the conserved F or W. D genes are given only for firm matches. Clone size is not always given. Where it is, it says once, few, many or a class for expanded clones.

few	TRBV28	TRBJ2-1	.	TGTGCCAGCAGTTCCCCCTCACACAATGAGCAGTTCTTC	CASSSPSHNEQFF
.	TRBV20-1	TRBJ1-1	TRBD1	TGCAGTGCTACCGAAACGAACAGGGGCACTGAAGCTTTCTTT	CSATETNRGTEAFF
.	TRBV7-2	TRBJ2-3	.	TGTGCCAGCAGCCAAACGGGGCTAGCAGTCACAGATACGCAGTATTTT	CASSQTGLAVTDTQYF
.	TRBV6-5	TRBJ2-3	TRBD2	TGTGCCAGCAGTTCACCACTTACTCTAAGCGGGGCAGATACGCAGTATTTT	CASSSPLTLSGADTQYF
few	TRBV19	TRBJ2-3	.	TGTGCCAGTAGTATAGATCGTCGTCAGGCCAGGGCCACAGATACGCAGTATTTT	CASSIDRRQARATDTQYF
.	TRBV28	TRBJ2-1	.	TGTGTCAGCATGGACTTCGCCTACAATGAGCAGTTCTTC	CVSMDFAYNEQFF
few	TRBV10-3	TRBJ1-4	.	TGTGCCATCAGAGGGACCAATAATGAAAAACTGTTTTTT	CAIRGTNNEKLFF
few	TRBV18	TRBJ1-2	.	TGTGCCAGCTCACCACCGGAAGGTCGTTATGGCTACACCTTC	CASSPPEGRYGYTF
few	TRBV28	TRBJ1-5	TRBD1	TGTGCCAGCAGTTCAGGGGGCTGGCAGCCCCAGCATTTT	CASSSGGWQPQHF
many	TRBV6-5	TRBJ2-1	TRBD2	TGTGCCAGCAGTCTAACTAGCGGGAGTAGCGGCAATGAGCAGTTCTTC	CASSLTSGSSGNEQFF
few	TRBV29-1	TRBJ2-7	.	TGCAGCGCCCGATGGGGGCAGCTCGAGCAGTACTTC	CSARWGQLEQYF
few	TRBV28	TRBJ1-2	.	TGTGCCAGCAGTTTTACGGGGCTCTATGGCTACACCTTC	CASSFTGLYGYTF
.	TRBV6-5	TRBJ2-7	TRBD2	TGTGCCAGCAGGGGGGGGGACGGTTCCTACGAGCAGTACTTC	CASRGGDGSYEQYF
.	TRBV19	TRBJ1-1	.	TGTGCCAGTAGTTCCTGGAGGAGCACTGAAGCTTTCTTT	CASSSWRSTEAFF
.	TRBV7-9	TRBJ1-3	TRBD1	TGTGCCAGCAGACGCACACAGGGGACCTCTGGAAACACCATATATTTT	CASRRTQGTSGNTIYF
.	TRBV12-3/TRBV12-4	TRBJ2-1	TRBD1	TGTGCCAGCAGCTTTCAGGGGGCATACAATGAGCAGTTCTTC	CASSFQGAYNEQFF
.	TRBV27	TRBJ2-7	.	TGTGCCAGCAGTTTTGGAGGGGCAGGTTCTTACGAGCAGTACTTC	CASSFGGAGSYEQYF
.	TRBV10-2	TRBJ1-1	.	TGCGCCAGCAGTGAGGCAGGCAGGAATCCCGAAGCTTTCTTT	CASSEAGRNPEAFF
.	TRBV9	TRBJ2-5	TRBD2	TGTGCCAGCAGCGTAGAAGTAGCGGGAGGAGGTGGAGAGACCCAGTACTTC	CASSVEVAGGGGETQYF
.	TRBV3-1	TRBJ2-5	TRBD2	TGTGCCAGCAGCCAAGGTGTACTAGCGGGGGGGACCCAGTACTTC	CASSQGVLAGGTQYF
.	TRBV29-1	TRBJ2-5	TRBD2	TGCAGCGTTGGGGCTAGCGGGAGAAGCCAAGAGACCCAGTACTTC	CSVGASGRSQETQYF
.	TRBV4-2	TRBJ1-4	.	TGTGCCAGCAGCCCTTCCGATGCAACTAATGAAAAACTGTTTTTT	CASSPSDATNEKLFF
.	TRBV18	TRBJ2-7	.	TGTGCCAGCTCACCAAGAGGACAAGCCCAGACCTACGAGCAGTACTTC	CASSPRGQAQTYEQYF
.	TRBV11-3	TRBJ2-1	.	TGTGCCAGCAGCCACCAGAGAAACAATGAGCAGTTCTTC	CASSHQRNNEQFF
.	TRBV7-2	TRBJ2-1	TRBD1	TGTGCCAGCAGCTTCGCTCCGGGACAGCGCTCCTACAATGAGCAGTTCTTC	CASSFAPGQRSYNEQFF
few	TRBV18	TRBJ1-1	.	TGTGCCAGCTCACCTACCTCGGCCCGGGACCGAGCTTTCTTT	CASSPTSARDRAFF
.	TRBV29-1	TRBJ2-1	TRBD2	TGCAGCGCTAGAGCGGGGGGCCTTTCCTCCTACAATGAGCAGTTCTTC	CSARAGGLSSYNEQFF
few	TRBV10-3	TRBJ2-2	.	TGTGCCATCAGTGCCAGGGGCCCCCCAACCGGGGAGCTGTTTTTT	CAISARGPPTGELFF
.	TRBV12-3/TRBV12-4	TRBJ2-3	TRBD2	TGTGCCAGCAGTTTAACCTTCAGACTAGCGGCAGATAGCACAGATACGCAGTATTTT	CASSLTFRLAADSTDTQYF
few	TRBV5-1	TRBJ1-1	TRBD1	TGCGCCAGCAGCTTCACCCCGTCGACAGGGGGCTGGATTATGACTGAAGCTTTCTTT	CASSFTPSTGGWIMTEAFF
few	TRBV6-5	TRBJ2-1	.	TGTGCCAGCAGGCCACCCCGTGGGCGGACCAATGAGCAGTTCTTC	CASRPPRGRTNEQFF
few	TRBV29-1	TRBJ2-7	TRBD2	TGCAGCGTCGGGACTAGCGGGGGTTTGAACGAGCAGTACTTC	CSVGTSGGLNEQYF
.	TRBV5-1	TRBJ2-3	.	TGCGCCAGCAGCCTCGAGTTTCTTCTGACGACGCAGTATTTT	CASSLEFLLTTQYF
many	TRBV12-3/TRBV12-4	TRBJ1-2	.	TGTGCCAGCAGTTTAGCGGGCAGCTATGGCTACACCTTC	CASSLAGSYGYTF
.	TRBV6-1	TRBJ2-1	.	TGTGCCAGCAGCGAGAGTCTACTTCAGTCCTACAATGAGCAGTTCTTC	CASSESLLQSYNEQFF
.	TRBV11-2	TRBJ1-5	TRBD1	TGTGCCAGCAGCGCGGGGACAGGCGCTATTGGCAATCAGCCCCAGCATTTT	CASSAGTGAIGNQPQHF
.	TRBV10-3	TRBJ2-1	.	TGTGCCATCAGTGAGGACAATGAGCAGTTCTTC	CAISEDNEQFF
few	TRBV5-1	TRBJ2-7	.	TGCGCCAGCAGCTTACGGGCGGGACAAAACTCCTACGAGCAGTACTTC	CASSLRAGQNSYEQYF
.	TRBV20-1	TRBJ2-3	.	TGCAGTGCTAGGACCCCTAGGCCGCCAGATGCGCAGTATTTT	CSARTPRPPDAQYF
few	TRBV7-2	TRBJ2-5	.	TGTGCCAGCAGCTTCCAGGCGGATATAGAAGAGACCCAGTACTTC	CASSFQADIEETQYF
few	TRBV27	TRBJ2-7	.	TGTGCCAGCTCACCACTTCAATCCCTCGAGCAGTACTTC	CASSPLQSLEQYF
.	TRBV12-3/TRBV12-4	TRBJ2-4	.	TGTGCCAGCAGTTTACTGGTTGGGGCAGGAAAAAACATTCAGTACTTC	CASSLLVGAGKNIQYF
few	TRBV7-2	TRBJ1-2	.	TGTGCCAGCAGCTTAGCTCCACGGTTTGGCTACACCTTC	CASSLAPRFGYTF
few	TRBV28	TRBJ1-5	TRBD1	TGTGCCAGCAGTCGGGGACAGACGGGGCAGCCCCAGCATTTT	CASSRGQTGQPQHF
many	TRBV9	TRBJ2-5	.	TGTGCCAGCAGCGTAGAAGGGGGAAGAGAGACCCAGTACTTC	CASSVEGGRETQYF
few	TRBV7-9	TRBJ2-4	.	TGTGCCAGCAGCTTAGCCCAGGGAGCGGTGTTTGTAGGCAAAAACATTCAGTACTTC	CASSLAQGAVFVGKNIQYF
few	TRBV29-1	TRBJ2-6	TRBD1	TGCAGCGTTGAAGATCGCGTGGACAGGCCTTCCTCTGGGGCCAACGTCCTGACTTTC	CSVEDRVDRPSSGANVLTF
.	TRBV6-1	TRBJ1-5	.	TGTGCCAGCAGTGGCCAAAGGGGGGGAATCGAGCCCCAGCATTTT	CASSGQRGGIEPQHF
few	TRBV24-1	TRBJ1-5	.	TGTGCCACCAGTGTTGGAGGGAGGCAGCCCCAGCATTTT	CATSVGGRQPQHF
few	TRBV18	TRBJ1-5	TRBD1	TGTGCCAGCTCACCCGAGCCGGGACAGGGTCACCAGCCCCAGCATTTT	CASSPEPGQGHQPQHF
.	TRBV5-1	TRBJ2-1	.	TGCGCCAGCAGCTGGGGGGAGGACTGGAATGAGCAGTTCTTC	CASSWGEDWNEQFF
few	TRBV14	TRBJ1-2	TRBD1	TGTGCCAGCAGCCAAGATTGGGACAGGGGGCGAGGTGGCTACACCTTC	CASSQDWDRGRGGYTF
.	TRBV7-9	TRBJ2-3	.	TGTGCCAGCAGCAACGCAGATACGCAGTATTTT	CASSNADTQYF